The next 27 T cell receptor beta chains were all read from a single sample in a study of shared clonotypes between healthy human individuals. Some clones are missing from TCRdb's copy, which holds only in-frame ones; the method was immunoSEQ multiplex PCR. The repertoire has 600,000 to 750,000 clones, approximately 79% of them found once; the top ten carry 1.8%. The material sequenced was memory CD4+ T cells sorted from blood. The subset denotes: CD45RA-negative fraction. These TCRs come from a woman under 40 in good health.

The chain carries TRBV11-2 and TRBJ2-4, with D possibly being TRBD2 (6 bases). The CDR3 loop spans 14 amino acids. Trimming cost V 3 bases and J 9 bases, with 15 bases left between them. CDR1 SGHAT and CDR2 FQNNGV come from the germline V gene. The CDR3 spells CASSFPATRTIQYF. The CDR3 DNA is TGTGCCAGCAGCTTCCCAGCGACTAGGACCATTCAGTACTTC.

The chain couples TRBV14 to TRBJ2-7; 9 bases agree with TRBD2. After removal of 1 base from V and 4 bases from J, the junction contained 14 bases not matched to a gene. Germline values: CDR1 SGHDN, CDR2 FVKESK. The CDR3 covers 18 residues. CDR3 protein: CASSQVWRSGGHRYEQYF. In DNA form, the CDR3 reads TGTGCCAGCAGCCAAGTTTGGAGGAGCGGGGGGCATCGGTACGAGCAGTACTTC.

The chain recombines TRBV28 with TRBJ2-3, with TRBD1 as a possible D gene (7 bases). The germline V gene encodes CDR1 MDHEN and CDR2 SYDVKM. This CDR3 spans 16 amino acids. The ends were cut back, 5 bases at V and 0 bases at J, with 15 bases in the middle. The DNA for the CDR3 is TGTGCCAGCAGTCCCAACAGGGGACTCAGCACAGATACGCAGTATTTT. Translated: CASSPNRGLSTDTQYF.

The V call is TRBV27, the J call TRBJ2-1; D possibly uses TRBD1 or TRBD2 (5 bases each). Germline CDR1 and CDR2: MNHEY and SMNVEV (reference sequence). V shed 8 bases and J shed 0 bases, with 14 bases lying between them. The CDR3 length is 15 residues. CDR3 protein: CASSGRESSYNEQFF. The CDR3 DNA reads as TGTGCCAGCTCGGGCAGGGAGAGCTCCTACAATGAGCAGTTCTTC.

The chain combines TRBV5-4 with TRBJ2-6; D unresolved. The CDR3 runs to 18 residues. The germline CDR1 and CDR2 sequences are SGHNT and YYREEE (reference sequence). V lost 4 bases, J lost 0 bases, and 17 bases lay in between. The CDR3 DNA reads as TGTGCCAGCAGCCCCGGATTGGACGGAATCTCTGGGGCCAACGTCCTGACTTTC. This translates into CASSPGLDGISGANVLTF.

The CDR3 spells CASSEARKVSPQHF. The CDR3 DNA follows: TGTGCCAGCAGTGAAGCTAGAAAGGTTTCGCCCCAGCATTTT. The chain joins TRBV6-1 to TRBJ1-5; unclear D gene. The ends were cut back, 0 bases at V and 9 bases at J, with 12 bases in the middle. Germline-derived CDR1 and CDR2 are MNHNS and SASEGT. This CDR3 has 14 amino acids.

This clone was observed a handful of times. The V call is TRBV5-4, the J call TRBJ1-2; 7 nucleotides agree with TRBD1. CDR1 is SGHNT, CDR2 YYREEE, per germline (reference sequence). This CDR3 has 16 amino acids. V lost 4 bases and J lost 0; bases outside the gene matches: 9. CDR3 in amino acids: CASSRGGQRTNYGYTF. The CDR3 DNA reads as TGTGCCAGCAGCCGCGGGGGACAGCGAACTAACTATGGCTACACCTTC.

This clone was observed a handful of times. The V gene is TRBV2, the J gene TRBJ1-2; a weak D match, TRBD1 (5 bases). CDR3 size: 13 residues. The germline CDR1 and CDR2 sequences are SNHLY and FYNNEI. Trimming cost V 3 bases and J 2 bases, with 7 bases left between them. This CDR3 reads CASSEGENYGYTF. CDR3 bases: TGTGCCAGCAGTGAGGGGGAGAACTATGGCTACACCTTC.

This clone was recorded only once. The rearrangement joins TRBV7-8 to TRBJ2-3, with 7 bases that match TRBD1. Germline V gives CDR1 SGHVS, CDR2 FQNEAQ. This CDR3 has 15 amino acids. J gave up 2 bases and V 4 bases, and 6 bases lay outside the gene matches. The CDR3 bases are TGTGCCAGCAGCTCCAGACAGGGACCCACAGATACGCAGTATTTT. Residues: CASSSRQGPTDTQYF.

The J gene is TRBJ1-2, the V gene TRBV7-2, with TRBD1 as a possible D gene (6 bases). Trimming took 5 bases from V and 4 from J, leaving 11 bases between them. Germline-derived CDR1 and CDR2 are SGHTA and FQGNSA. The CDR3 has 13 amino acids. This CDR3 reads CASSQDRIYGYTF. The CDR3 nucleotides read TGTGCCAGCAGCCAAGACAGGATCTATGGCTACACCTTC.

V and J are TRBV7-2 and TRBJ1-1, with 7 bases fitting TRBD1. CDR3 length: 15 residues. V shed 7 bases, J shed 6 bases, and the junction held 14 bases outside the gene matches. Germline V gives CDR1 SGHTA, CDR2 FQGNSA. CDR3 loop: CASTTPRGLGAEAFF. The CDR3 coding sequence is TGTGCCAGCACCACTCCGAGGGGGCTGGGAGCTGAAGCTTTCTTT.

This chain connects TRBV2 to TRBJ2-2; D not resolved. Trimming removed 7 bases from V and 7 bases from J, with 13 bases in between. The germline V gene encodes CDR1 SNHLY and CDR2 FYNNEI. The CDR3 contains 13 residues. CDR3 sequence (DNA): TGTGCCAGCATGCCTTTAACGAACGGGGAGCTGTTTTTT. Its protein product is CASMPLTNGELFF.

The J gene is TRBJ2-5, the V gene TRBV28; 10 bases fit TRBD1. Germline values: CDR1 MDHEN, CDR2 SYDVKM. The CDR3 loop spans 15 amino acids. The junction had 7 bases not matched to a gene; V was cut back by 4 bases and J by 5 bases. The CDR3 reads CASSSPGQGTETQYF. The DNA for the CDR3 is TGTGCCAGCAGTTCTCCGGGACAGGGGACGGAGACCCAGTACTTC.

CDR3 amino acids: CASSPGVRQPQHF. CDR3 DNA: TGTGCCAGTAGTCCTGGGGTAAGACAGCCCCAGCATTTT. The chain carries TRBV19 and TRBJ1-5; D gene uncertain. V was shortened by 5 bases and J by 7 bases, with 12 bases between the two germline ends. Germline CDR1 LNHDA, CDR2 SQIVND (reference sequence). CDR3 length: 13 amino acids. The entire variable domain, with the rest obtained from reference TRBV19 and TRBJ1-5, is as follows: DGGITQSPKYLFRKEGQNVTLSCEQNLNHDAMYWYRQDPGQGLRLIYYSQIVNDFQKGDIAEGYSVSREKKESFPLTVTSAQKNPTAFYLCASSPGVRQPQHFGDGTRLSIL.

The chain employs TRBV2 and TRBJ1-3, with unresolved D. This CDR3 has 12 amino acids. V was trimmed by 7 bases and J by 5 bases, leaving 9 bases between them. CDR1 is SNHLY and CDR2 is FYNNEI in the germline V gene. CDR3 nucleotide sequence: TGTGCCAGCATGCTTTCTCGAAACACCATATATTTT. Protein sequence: CASMLSRNTIYF. Filled out from reference TRBV2 and TRBJ1-3, the complete variable domain reads EPEVTQTPSHQVTQMGQEVILRCVPISNHLYFYWYRQILGQKVEFLVSFYNNEISEKSEIFDDQFSVERPDGSNFTLKIRSTKLEDSAMYFCASMLSRNTIYFGEGSWLTVV.

CDR3 loop: CASSFGPGPYEQYF. The CDR3 DNA reads as TGTGCCAGCAGCTTTGGACCGGGCCCTTACGAGCAGTACTTC. The V call is TRBV7-3, the J call TRBJ2-7; D unclear. V dropped 3 bases and J dropped 4 bases, with 13 bases sitting between them. The V gene's germline CDR1 is SGHTA and CDR2 FQGTGA. The CDR3 sequence is 14 residues long.

About this clone: Different DNA sequences within this sample yield the same CDR3. The rearrangement links TRBV5-1 to TRBJ2-1, with 8 bases aligning to TRBD1. Germline V CDR1 and CDR2: SGHRS, YFSETQ. V was clipped by 4 bases and J by 4 bases; unmatched bases: 7. The CDR3 runs 15 residues. The CDR3 coding sequence is TGCGCCAGCAGCGTGGACAGGGTGGCTTACAATGAGCAGTTCTTC. Residues: CASSVDRVAYNEQFF.

This clone showed up just a few times. The chain is built from TRBV5-1 and TRBJ2-1; D may be TRBD2 (6 bases). With 0 bases removed from V and 5 bases from J, the gap between germline ends came to 12 bases. The CDR3 loop spans 15 amino acids. CDR1 and CDR2 from the germline V gene are SGHRS and YFSETQ. The CDR3 sequence: CASSLDWTTNNEQFF. DNA for the CDR3: TGCGCCAGCAGCTTGGATTGGACTACAAACAATGAGCAGTTCTTC. Supplemented by reference TRBV5-1 and TRBJ2-1, the full variable domain reads KAGVTQTPRYLIKTRGQQVTLSCSPISGHRSVSWYQQTPGQGLQFLFEYFSETQRNKGNFPGRFSGRQFSNSRSEMNVSTLELGDSALYLCASSLDWTTNNEQFFGPGTRLTVL.

The count of this clone is one. J is TRBJ2-1 and V is TRBV30; no clear D. The length of the CDR3 is 13 residues. Trimming removed 1 base from V and 6 bases from J, with 10 bases in between. Germline V lookup: CDR1 GTSNPN, CDR2 SVGIG (reference sequence). The CDR3 nucleotides are TGTGCCTGGAGTGCCGACTTGCGCAATGAGCAGTTCTTC. Its protein is CAWSADLRNEQFF.

The rearrangement links TRBV28 to TRBJ1-4; perhaps TRBD1 as D (5 bases). Germline CDR1 is MDHEN and CDR2 is SYDVKM. Trimming took 6 bases from V and 2 from J, leaving 7 bases between them. The CDR3 runs 13 residues. The CDR3 here is CASRGATNEKLFF. CDR3 nucleotides: TGTGCCAGCAGAGGGGCGACTAATGAAAAACTGTTTTTT.

V and J are TRBV5-1 and TRBJ1-6, with D maybe TRBD1 (6 bases). The CDR3 length is 16 residues. Germline values: CDR1 SGHRS, CDR2 YFSETQ. V was shortened by 2 bases and J by 5 bases, with 14 bases between the two germline ends. The CDR3: CASSFSWDKHNSPLHF. Written as DNA, the CDR3 is TGCGCCAGCAGCTTCAGTTGGGACAAGCATAATTCACCCCTCCACTTT.

This clone occurred many times. The CDR3 DNA is TGCGCCAGCAGCCCAGGAACAAACACAGGGAGCTACACCTTC. It codes for CASSPGTNTGSYTF. V and J are TRBV5-1 and TRBJ1-2; maybe TRBD1 (6 bases). The CDR3 covers 14 residues. The V and J ends lost 4 bases and 9 bases respectively, with 19 bases between them. CDR1 SGHRS and CDR2 YFSETQ come from the germline V gene.

This sequence joins TRBV7-9 and TRBJ2-1; D may be TRBD1 or TRBD2 (5 bases each). Trimming took off 1 base at V and 9 bases at J, with 25 bases between the two ends. The CDR3 runs to 18 residues. Germline lookup yields CDR1 SEHNR and CDR2 FQNEAQ (reference sequence). DNA for the CDR3: TGTGCCAGCAGCTTAGTGCCCCGTGTGAGGGGAAATGACGGTGAGCAGTTCTTC. It yields the protein CASSLVPRVRGNDGEQFF.

The chain combines TRBV11-2 with TRBJ1-3; 7 bases match TRBD1. Germline loops: CDR1 SGHAT, CDR2 FQNNGV. V shed 6 bases, J shed 2 bases, and the junction held 13 bases outside the gene matches. The CDR3 covers 17 residues. The CDR3 coding sequence is TGTGCCAGCAGACCGACAGGGCAAAGGAGAGCTGGAAACACCATATATTTT. Residues: CASRPTGQRRAGNTIYF.

This chain links TRBV5-4 with TRBJ2-1, with 16 bases lining up with TRBD2. V shed 1 base and J 0 bases; nucleotides not matched to a gene: 7. CDR1 is SGHNT and CDR2 is YYREEE in the germline V gene (reference sequence). This CDR3 is built from 20 residues. CDR3 region: CASSLPGLAGGRSSYNEQFF. The CDR3 DNA sequence: TGTGCCAGCAGCTTGCCGGGACTAGCGGGAGGGCGGAGCTCCTACAATGAGCAGTTCTTC.

The chain links TRBV5-1 to TRBJ2-2; 11 nucleotides agree with TRBD1. There are 15 residues in the CDR3. CDR1 is SGHRS and CDR2 is YFSETQ in the germline V gene. V gave up 2 bases and J gave up 4 bases; unmatched junction bases: 1. The CDR3 DNA is TGCGCCAGCAGCTTCGGGACAGGGGGCACCGGGGAGCTGTTTTTT. Protein: CASSFGTGGTGELFF.

This chain uses TRBV7-8 with TRBJ2-4, with D uncertain. Per the germline V gene, CDR1 is SGHVS and CDR2 is FQNEAQ. V shed 0 bases and J shed 0 bases, with 12 bases lying between them. CDR3 size: 17 residues. CDR3 in amino acids: CASSLAGGSLAKNIQYF. The CDR3 nucleotides read TGTGCCAGCAGCTTAGCTGGTGGGTCTCTAGCCAAAAACATTCAGTACTTC.